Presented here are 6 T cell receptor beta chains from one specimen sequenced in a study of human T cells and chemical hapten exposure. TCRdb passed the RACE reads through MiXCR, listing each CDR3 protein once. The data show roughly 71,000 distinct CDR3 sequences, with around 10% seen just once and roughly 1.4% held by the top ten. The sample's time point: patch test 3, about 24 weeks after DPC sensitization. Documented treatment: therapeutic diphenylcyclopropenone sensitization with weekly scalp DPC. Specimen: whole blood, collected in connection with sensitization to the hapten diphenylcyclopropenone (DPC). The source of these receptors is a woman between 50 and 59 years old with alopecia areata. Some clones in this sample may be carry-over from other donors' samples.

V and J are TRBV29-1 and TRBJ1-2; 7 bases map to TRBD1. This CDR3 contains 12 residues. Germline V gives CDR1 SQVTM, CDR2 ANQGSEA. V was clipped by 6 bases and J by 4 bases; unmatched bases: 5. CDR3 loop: CSVIDRAYGYTF. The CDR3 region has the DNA TGCAGCGTCATAGACAGGGCCTATGGCTACACCTTC.

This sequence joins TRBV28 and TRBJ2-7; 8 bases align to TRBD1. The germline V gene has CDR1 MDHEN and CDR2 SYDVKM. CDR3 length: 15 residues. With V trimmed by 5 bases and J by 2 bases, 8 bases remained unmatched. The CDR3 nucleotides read TGTGCCAGCAGTCCCGAGGGGACAGGAACCTACGAGCAGTACTTC. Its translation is CASSPEGTGTYEQYF.

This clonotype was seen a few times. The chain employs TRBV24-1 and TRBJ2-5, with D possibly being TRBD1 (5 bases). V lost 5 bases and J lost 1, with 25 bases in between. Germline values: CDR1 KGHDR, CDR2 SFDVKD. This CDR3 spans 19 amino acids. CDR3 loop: CATSAEDGGHYAPQETQYF. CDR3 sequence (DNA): TGTGCCACCAGTGCGGAAGACGGTGGACACTACGCGCCCCAAGAGACCCAGTACTTC.

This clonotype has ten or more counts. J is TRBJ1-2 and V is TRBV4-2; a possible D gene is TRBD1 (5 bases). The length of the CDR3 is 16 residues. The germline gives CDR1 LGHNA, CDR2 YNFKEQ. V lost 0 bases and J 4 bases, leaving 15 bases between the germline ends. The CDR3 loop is CASSQDLGLGAYGYTF. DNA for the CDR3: TGTGCCAGCAGCCAAGATTTAGGCCTAGGGGCCTATGGCTACACCTTC.

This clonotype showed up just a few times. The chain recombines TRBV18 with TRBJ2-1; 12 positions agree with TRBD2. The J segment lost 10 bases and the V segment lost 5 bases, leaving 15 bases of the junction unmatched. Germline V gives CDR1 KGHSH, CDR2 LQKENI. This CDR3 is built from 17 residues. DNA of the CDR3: TGTGCCAGCTCAAAGGGGGTAAGAGGACTAGCGGGATCCGAGCAGTTCTTC. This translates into CASSKGVRGLAGSEQFF.

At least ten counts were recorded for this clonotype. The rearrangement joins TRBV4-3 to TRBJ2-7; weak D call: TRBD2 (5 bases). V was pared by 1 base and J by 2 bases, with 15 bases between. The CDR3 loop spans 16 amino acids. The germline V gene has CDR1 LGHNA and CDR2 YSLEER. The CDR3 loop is CASSQANTRKTYEQYF. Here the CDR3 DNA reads TGCGCCAGCAGCCAAGCCAATACTAGGAAGACCTACGAGCAGTACTTC.